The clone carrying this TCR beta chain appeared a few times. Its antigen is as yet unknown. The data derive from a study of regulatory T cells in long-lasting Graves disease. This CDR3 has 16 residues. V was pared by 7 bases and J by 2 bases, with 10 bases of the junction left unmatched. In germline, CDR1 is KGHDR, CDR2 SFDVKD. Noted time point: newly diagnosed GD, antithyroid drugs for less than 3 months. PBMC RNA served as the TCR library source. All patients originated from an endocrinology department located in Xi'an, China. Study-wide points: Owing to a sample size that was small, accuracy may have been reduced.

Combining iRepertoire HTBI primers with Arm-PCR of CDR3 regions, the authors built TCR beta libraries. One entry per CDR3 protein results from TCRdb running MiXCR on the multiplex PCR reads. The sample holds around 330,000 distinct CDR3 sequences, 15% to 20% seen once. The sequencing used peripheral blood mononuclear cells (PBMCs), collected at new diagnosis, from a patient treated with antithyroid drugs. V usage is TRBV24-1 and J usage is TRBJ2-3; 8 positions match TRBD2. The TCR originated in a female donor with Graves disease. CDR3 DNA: TGTGCCACCAGAGGGACTAGTGGGGGGTTCACAGATACGCAGTATTTT. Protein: CATRGTSGGFTDTQYF.